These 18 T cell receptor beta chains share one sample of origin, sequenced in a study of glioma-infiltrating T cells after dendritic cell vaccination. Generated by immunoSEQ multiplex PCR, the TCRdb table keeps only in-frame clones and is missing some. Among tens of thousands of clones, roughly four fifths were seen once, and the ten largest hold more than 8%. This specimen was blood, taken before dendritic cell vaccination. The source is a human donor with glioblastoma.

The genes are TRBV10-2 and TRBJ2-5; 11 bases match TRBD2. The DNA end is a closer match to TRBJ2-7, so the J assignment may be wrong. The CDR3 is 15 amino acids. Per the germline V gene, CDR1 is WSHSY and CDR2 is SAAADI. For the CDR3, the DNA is TGCGCCAGCAGGGATAGCGGGGGGGCCACCAACGAGCAGTACTTC. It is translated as CASRDSGGATNEQYF.

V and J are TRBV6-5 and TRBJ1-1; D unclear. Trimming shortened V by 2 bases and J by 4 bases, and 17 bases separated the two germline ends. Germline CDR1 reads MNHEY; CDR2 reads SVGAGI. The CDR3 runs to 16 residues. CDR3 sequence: CASSYRRLGGLTEAFF. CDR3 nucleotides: TGTGCCAGCAGTTACCGCCGCCTTGGTGGCCTCACTGAAGCTTTCTTT.

This CDR3 reads CASSRQSRVETQYF. CDR3 DNA sequence: TGTGCCAGCAGTCGACAGTCCCGAGTAGAGACCCAGTACTTC. The V and J genes are TRBV6-6 and TRBJ2-5; D perhaps matches TRBD1 (5 bases). This CDR3 is 14 amino acids long. Trimming took 5 bases from V and 4 from J, leaving 14 bases between them. CDR1 MNHNY and CDR2 SVGAGI come from the germline V gene (reference sequence).

The CDR3 protein is CASSLLSGQVHEQYF. CDR3 sequence (DNA): TGCGCCAGCAGCTTGTTGTCCGGACAGGTGCACGAGCAGTACTTC. V and J are TRBV5-1 and TRBJ2-7; TRBD1 agrees at 7 bases. V shed 1 base, J shed 5 bases, and the junction held 9 bases outside the gene matches. Germline V gene lookup returns CDR1 SGHRS and CDR2 YFSETQ. CDR3 length: 15 residues. Looking up the rest from reference TRBV5-1 and TRBJ2-7 gives the full variable domain: KAGVTQTPRYLIKTRGQQVTLSCSPISGHRSVSWYQQTPGQGLQFLFEYFSETQRNKGNFPGRFSGRQFSNSRSEMNVSTLELGDSALYLCASSLLSGQVHEQYFGPGTRLTVT.

CDR3 in amino acids: CASSEEGNYGYTF. The CDR3 DNA is TGTGCCAGCAGCGAGGAGGGTAACTATGGCTACACCTTC. J is TRBJ1-2 and V is TRBV9, with D hard to call. The CDR3 consists of 13 residues. With 3 bases removed from V and 1 base from J, the gap between germline ends came to 7 bases. CDR1 and CDR2 (germline): SGDLS, YYNGEE.

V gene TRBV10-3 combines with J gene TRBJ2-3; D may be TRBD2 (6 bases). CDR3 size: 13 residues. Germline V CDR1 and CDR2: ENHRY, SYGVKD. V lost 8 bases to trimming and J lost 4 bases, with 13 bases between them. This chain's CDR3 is CAISSGGADTQYF. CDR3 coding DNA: TGTGCCATCTCTTCCGGGGGTGCAGATACGCAGTATTTT.

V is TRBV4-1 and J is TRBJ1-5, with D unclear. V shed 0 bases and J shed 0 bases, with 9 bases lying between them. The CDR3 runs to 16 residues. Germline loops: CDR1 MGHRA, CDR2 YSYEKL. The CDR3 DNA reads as TGCGCCAGCAGCCAAGATGGCAGATTTAGCAATCAGCCCCAGCATTTT. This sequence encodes CASSQDGRFSNQPQHF.

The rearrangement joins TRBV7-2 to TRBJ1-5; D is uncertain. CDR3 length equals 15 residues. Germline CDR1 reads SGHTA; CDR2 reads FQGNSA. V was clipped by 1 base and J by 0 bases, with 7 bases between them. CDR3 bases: TGTGCCAGCAGCTTAGGCCACTTTAGCAATCAGCCCCAGCATTTT. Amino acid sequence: CASSLGHFSNQPQHF.

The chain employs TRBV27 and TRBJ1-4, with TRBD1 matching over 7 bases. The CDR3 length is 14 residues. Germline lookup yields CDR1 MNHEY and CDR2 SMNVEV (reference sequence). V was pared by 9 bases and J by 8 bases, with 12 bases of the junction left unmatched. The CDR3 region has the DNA TGTGCCAGTAGGGAACAGGGGTCGGGCGAAAAACTGTTTTTT. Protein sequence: CASREQGSGEKLFF. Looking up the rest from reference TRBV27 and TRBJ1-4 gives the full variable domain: EAQVTQNPRYLITVTGKKLTVTCSQNMNHEYMSWYRQDPGLGLRQIYYSMNVEVTDKGDVPEGYKVSRKEKRNFPLILESPSPNQTSLYFCASREQGSGEKLFFGSGTQLSVL.

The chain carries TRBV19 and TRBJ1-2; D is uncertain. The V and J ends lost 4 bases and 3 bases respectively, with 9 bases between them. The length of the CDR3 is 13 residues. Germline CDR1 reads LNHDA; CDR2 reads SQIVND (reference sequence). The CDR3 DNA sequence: TGTGCCAGTAGTAGGAGGTCAGACTATGGCTACACCTTC. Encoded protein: CASSRRSDYGYTF.

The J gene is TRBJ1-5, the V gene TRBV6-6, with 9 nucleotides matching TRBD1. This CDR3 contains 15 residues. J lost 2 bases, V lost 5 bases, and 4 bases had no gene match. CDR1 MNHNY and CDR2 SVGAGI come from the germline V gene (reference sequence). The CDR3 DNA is TGTGCCAGCAGTACCCGGGACAGGGGCAATCAGCCCCAGCATTTT. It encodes CASSTRDRGNQPQHF.

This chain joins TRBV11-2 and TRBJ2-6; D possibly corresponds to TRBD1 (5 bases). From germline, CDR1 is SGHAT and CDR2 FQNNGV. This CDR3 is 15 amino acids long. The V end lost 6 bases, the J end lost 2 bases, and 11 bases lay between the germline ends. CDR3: CASRPLRAGANVLTF. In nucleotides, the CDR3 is TGTGCCAGCAGGCCTCTCAGGGCTGGGGCCAACGTCCTGACTTTC.

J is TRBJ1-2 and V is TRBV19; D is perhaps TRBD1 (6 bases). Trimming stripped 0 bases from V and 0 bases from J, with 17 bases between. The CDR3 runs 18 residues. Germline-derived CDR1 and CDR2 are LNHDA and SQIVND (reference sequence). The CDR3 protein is CASSIDLRGKGANYGYTF. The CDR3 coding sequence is TGTGCCAGTAGTATAGACCTAAGAGGGAAGGGGGCTAACTATGGCTACACCTTC.

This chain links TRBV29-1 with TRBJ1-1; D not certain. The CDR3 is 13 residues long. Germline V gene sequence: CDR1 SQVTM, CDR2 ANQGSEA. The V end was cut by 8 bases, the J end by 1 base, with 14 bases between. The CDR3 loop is CSSRLIWNTEAFF. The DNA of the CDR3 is TGCAGCTCCCGTCTAATCTGGAACACTGAAGCTTTCTTT.

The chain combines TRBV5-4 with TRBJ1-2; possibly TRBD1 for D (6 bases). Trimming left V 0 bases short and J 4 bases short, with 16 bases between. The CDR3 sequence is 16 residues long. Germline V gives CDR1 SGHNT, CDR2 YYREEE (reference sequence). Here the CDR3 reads CASSLGGEGHVYGYTF. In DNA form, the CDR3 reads TGTGCCAGCAGCTTGGGGGGAGAGGGACACGTCTATGGCTACACCTTC.

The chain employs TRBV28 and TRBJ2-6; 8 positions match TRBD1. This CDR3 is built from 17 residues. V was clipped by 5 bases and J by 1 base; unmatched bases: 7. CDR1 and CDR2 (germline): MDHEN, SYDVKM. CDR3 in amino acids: CASSNRQGSSGANVLTF. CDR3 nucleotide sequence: TGTGCCAGCAGTAATCGACAGGGGAGTTCTGGGGCCAACGTCCTGACTTTC.

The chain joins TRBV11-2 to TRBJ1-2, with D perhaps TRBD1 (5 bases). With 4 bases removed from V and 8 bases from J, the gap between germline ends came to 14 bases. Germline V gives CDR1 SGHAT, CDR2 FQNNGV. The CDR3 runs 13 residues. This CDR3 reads CASSSPRRGGYTF. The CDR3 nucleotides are TGTGCCAGCAGCTCGCCCAGAAGGGGAGGCTACACCTTC.

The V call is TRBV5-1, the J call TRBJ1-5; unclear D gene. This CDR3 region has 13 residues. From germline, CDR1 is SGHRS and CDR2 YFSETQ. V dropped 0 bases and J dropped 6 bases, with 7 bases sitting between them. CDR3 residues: CASSLAGGQPQHF. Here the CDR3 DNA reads TGCGCCAGCAGCTTGGCGGGTGGTCAGCCCCAGCATTTT.